This is a list of T cell receptor beta chains from one sample in a study of CD8+ T cells in alopecia areata. The assay was immunoSEQ multiplex PCR, and TCRdb's table has in-frame clones only and misses some. The sample holds some 82,000 clones; roughly half are singletons and the top ten take roughly 6%. The sequenced sample consisted of NKG2D-high CD8+ T cells sorted from blood. The receptor set was obtained from a human donor with alopecia areata. Both conserved end residues are part of each CDR3. D genes are given only for firm matches. Not all rows give a size; the values are once, few, many and, for expanded clones, a class.

-	TRBV28	-	TRBJ1-2	16	CASSLDDKVAIYGYTF	TGTGCCAGCAGTTTGGACGACAAGGTTGCTATCTATGGCTACACCTTC
-	TRBV30	TRBD2	TRBJ2-5	14	CAWDLGLAGETQYF	TGTGCCTGGGACCTTGGACTAGCGGGAGAGACCCAGTACTTC
few	TRBV29-1	-	TRBJ2-7	12	CSVSRDSYEQYF	TGCAGCGTAAGCCGGGACTCCTACGAGCAGTACTTC
once	TRBV27	-	TRBJ1-1	15	CASIKGYGGTRRAFF	TGTGCCAGCATCAAGGGGTATGGAGGGACGCGGAGGGCTTTCTTT
-	TRBV29-1	-	TRBJ1-2	11	CSGGQPDGYTF	TGCAGCGGAGGACAGCCGGATGGCTACACCTTC
-	TRBV10-3	-	TRBJ1-2	10	CAIKTYGYTF	TGTGCCATCAAGACATATGGCTACACCTTC
-	TRBV25-1	-	TRBJ2-7	15	CASSVGTGRRYEQYF	TGTGCCAGCAGTGTAGGTACGGGAAGACGCTACGAGCAGTACTTC
-	TRBV29-1	TRBD1	TRBJ2-2	15	CSVDIGTGYAGELFF	TGCAGCGTTGATATAGGGACAGGGTACGCCGGGGAGCTGTTTTTT
-	TRBV5-1	-	TRBJ2-2	12	CASSLVPGELFF	TGCGCCAGCAGCTTGGTCCCCGGGGAGCTGTTTTTT
few	TRBV9	-	TRBJ2-6	12	CASKTGANVLTF	TGTGCCAGCAAAACCGGGGCCAACGTCCTGACTTTC
-	TRBV27	-	TRBJ2-7	13	CASSLTRVNEQYF	TGTGCCAGCAGTTTAACACGAGTCAACGAGCAGTACTTC
-	TRBV7-9	-	TRBJ2-7	13	CASSYPGVHEQYF	TGTGCCAGCAGCTACCCCGGGGTCCACGAGCAGTACTTC
-	TRBV30	TRBD1	TRBJ1-5	14	CAWRDTGGFQPQHF	TGTGCCTGGAGAGACACAGGGGGCTTTCAGCCCCAGCATTTT
few	TRBV29-1	-	TRBJ2-1	13	CSVEGSRDNEQFF	TGCAGCGTTGAAGGATCCCGGGACAATGAGCAGTTCTTC
-	TRBV28	-	TRBJ2-6	13	CASRPSGANVLTF	TGTGCCAGCAGGCCTTCTGGGGCCAACGTCCTGACTTTC
-	TRBV5-1	-	TRBJ2-1	16	CASSLGFGGPPNEQFF	TGCGCCAGCAGCTTGGGGTTCGGGGGGCCCCCCAATGAGCAGTTCTTC
-	TRBV9	-	TRBJ1-6	12	CASSSDDSPLHF	TGTGCCAGCAGCTCGGATGATTCACCCCTCCACTTT
-	TRBV27	-	TRBJ1-1	13	CASSIQWGTEAFF	TGTGCCAGCAGTATTCAATGGGGGACTGAAGCTTTCTTT
-	TRBV23-1	-	TRBJ2-3	16	CASSTPKSEQSDTQYF	TGCGCCAGCAGTACTCCAAAGAGCGAGCAGTCAGATACGCAGTATTTT
-	TRBV27	TRBD1	TRBJ2-7	13	CASGQGPTYEQYF	TGTGCCAGCGGACAGGGGCCCACCTACGAGCAGTACTTC
-	TRBV7-9	-	TRBJ1-1	15	CASSPRGGPNTEAFF	TGTGCCAGCTCCCCCCGGGGGGGTCCGAACACTGAAGCTTTCTTT
-	TRBV9	TRBD2	TRBJ2-7	15	CASSDPGSGTYEQYF	TGTGCCAGCAGCGACCCAGGTAGCGGGACTTACGAGCAGTACTTC
-	TRBV7-2	TRBD2	TRBJ2-3	18	CASSLGQTSGGYTDTQYF	TGTGCCAGCAGCTTAGGTCAAACTAGCGGGGGGTACACAGATACGCAGTATTTT
-	TRBV5-1	-	TRBJ2-7	17	CASSLAPPRSSSYEQYF	TGCGCCAGCAGCTTGGCCCCCCCCAGGTCAAGCTCCTACGAGCAGTACTTC
-	TRBV5-1	TRBD1	TRBJ2-1	13	CASSLQGANEQFF	TGCGCCAGCAGCTTGCAGGGGGCGAATGAGCAGTTCTTC
-	TRBV28	-	TRBJ2-7	16	CASLPLTGEKVGEQYF	TGTGCCAGCCTCCCACTGACAGGAGAAAAGGTGGGGGAGCAGTACTTC
-	TRBV18	-	TRBJ2-1	12	CASSPPGNEQFF	TGTGCCAGCTCACCACCGGGGAATGAGCAGTTCTTC
few	TRBV29-1	-	TRBJ2-2	15	CSVGFGNPDTGELFF	TGCAGCGTTGGTTTCGGGAATCCGGACACCGGGGAGCTGTTTTTT
-	TRBV7-2	-	TRBJ2-5	13	CASSLFVGETQYF	TGTGCCAGCAGTTTGTTCGTGGGGGAGACCCAGTACTTC
once	TRBV4-1	-	TRBJ2-3	14	CASSQHTSSDTQYF	TGCGCCAGCAGCCAGCACACTAGCTCAGATACGCAGTATTTT
-	TRBV23-1	-	TRBJ2-5	15	CARRHRGVRWETQYF	TGCGCCAGAAGACACCGGGGTGTAAGGTGGGAGACCCAGTACTTC
-	TRBV11-2	TRBD1	TRBJ2-2	17	CASSLVGTGGNTGELFF	TGTGCCAGCAGCTTGGTCGGGACAGGGGGCAACACCGGGGAGCTGTTTTTT
-	TRBV4-1	-	TRBJ1-5	16	CASSQAPGHYNQPQHF	TGCGCCAGCAGCCAAGCCCCGGGACACTACAATCAGCCCCAGCATTTT
-	TRBV7-9	-	TRBJ2-3	16	CASSTADRGLDHTQYF	TGTGCCAGCAGCACCGCCGACAGGGGACTAGACCATACGCAGTATTTT
few	TRBV28	-	TRBJ2-5	14	CASSMRTIQETQYF	TGTGCCAGCAGTATGAGGACAATCCAAGAGACCCAGTACTTC
-	TRBV5-6	-	TRBJ1-2	12	CASSLGGYGYTF	TGTGCCAGCAGCTTGGGAGGATATGGCTACACCTTC
-	TRBV6-1	-	TRBJ1-2	13	CASSDGANYGYTF	TGTGCCAGCAGTGACGGAGCTAACTATGGCTACACCTTC
-	TRBV28	-	TRBJ2-3	13	CASSGASTDTQYF	TGTGCCTCCAGTGGGGCTAGCACAGATACGCAGTATTTT
-	TRBV4-1	-	TRBJ1-1	11	CASSNTGEAFF	TGCGCCAGCAGCAACACCGGTGAAGCTTTCTTT
few	TRBV2	-	TRBJ2-3	13	CASKKWGTDTQYF	TGTGCCAGCAAGAAGTGGGGCACAGATACGCAGTATTTT
-	TRBV29-1	-	TRBJ1-3	16	CSVALTEALSGNTIYF	TGCAGCGTTGCCCTAACCGAAGCCCTCTCTGGAAACACCATATATTTT
-	TRBV5-4	TRBD1	TRBJ1-1	15	CASSNRQGLNTEAFF	TGTGCCAGCAGCAACCGACAGGGTCTTAACACTGAAGCTTTCTTT
-	TRBV30	TRBD2	TRBJ2-5	12	CARSSGGQTQYF	TGTGCCAGATCTAGCGGGGGTCAGACCCAGTACTTC
-	TRBV27	TRBD2	TRBJ2-2	18	CASSFGLAGVGYTGELFF	TGTGCCAGCAGTTTCGGGCTAGCGGGAGTCGGTTACACCGGGGAGCTGTTTTTT
-	TRBV29-1	-	TRBJ2-1	15	CSVEDREAEANEQFF	TGCAGCGTTGAAGATCGTGAAGCGGAGGCCAATGAGCAGTTCTTC
-	TRBV27	TRBD1	TRBJ2-7	15	CASSFGQGTSYEQYF	TGTGCCAGCAGTTTTGGACAGGGGACATCCTACGAGCAGTACTTC
few	TRBV27	-	TRBJ1-2	14	CASGHPLANYGYTF	TGTGCCAGCGGGCATCCCCTCGCTAACTATGGCTACACCTTC
medium-sized	TRBV28	TRBD1	TRBJ2-7	14	CASRYRQGAVEQYF	TGTGCCAGCAGATACCGACAGGGGGCGGTCGAGCAGTACTTC
-	TRBV12-5	-	TRBJ2-1	11	CASKGGTEQFF	TGTGCTAGTAAAGGGGGGACTGAGCAGTTCTTC
-	TRBV27	-	TRBJ2-7	14	CASSPGTPPSEQYF	TGTGCCAGCAGTCCCGGGACACCACCATCCGAGCAGTACTTC
-	TRBV29-1	TRBD2	TRBJ2-7	14	CSVEGLAGEYEQYF	TGCAGCGTCGAGGGACTAGCGGGGGAATACGAGCAGTACTTC
-	TRBV30	-	TRBJ2-7	15	CAWSRGFSGSYEQYF	TGTGCCTGGAGTCGGGGCTTTTCCGGCTCCTACGAGCAGTACTTC
-	TRBV1	-	TRBJ2-7	15	CTSSQEDRMSYEQYF	TGCACCAGCAGCCAAGAGGACAGGATGAGCTACGAGCAGTACTTC
-	TRBV11-2	-	TRBJ2-1	11	CASSPGNEQFF	TGTGCCAGCAGTCCAGGGAATGAGCAGTTCTTC